This T cell receptor (beta chain) stems from a study of blood T cells in healthy people across ages (dated by TCRdb to about 2015). Notes on the research overall: Template switching captured roughly one uniquely barcoded TCR beta cDNA molecule per two T cells in model experiments. The donors were divided into four age groups: young (average approximately 15 years), middle-aged (about 40), aged (around 67) and long-lived (about 80). To track age-related changes in TCR beta repertoire diversity, the study relied on deep sequencing normalized with unique cDNA molecular identifiers. To avoid experimental bias, donors of different ages were randomly spread across the sequencing lanes. Two additional independent replicas of 1 million unique cDNA reads from the same blood draw were analyzed for two donors (one aged 18 to 30 and one aged 80 or older). The investigation overall reported the following: The percentage of naive T cells measured by flow cytometry correlated strongly with observed TCR beta diversity. Observed TCR beta diversity per million T cells fell roughly linearly with age, and a significant reduction was already apparent by age roughly 40. Because the CMV infection status of the donors was unknown, age-related changes in expanded clonotypes may potentially have been confounded. Since profiling was done on bulk unsorted PBMCs, naive and antigen-experienced compartments could not be conclusively compared. The long-lived group showed more naive CD4+ T cells, fewer expanded clones and increased TCR diversity than the aged group, suggesting age selection. Estimates of total diversity from one million sequenced T cells were regarded as lower bounds and underestimates.

The method behind the library was 5' RACE. The run used an Illumina HiSeq 2500. The second PCR ran for roughly 6 to 11 cycles and used a J-beta primer mix along with a sample-barcoded 5' primer. A template-switch 5' adaptor carrying 12 random nucleotides introduced a unique molecular identifier onto each TCR beta cDNA molecule. Each sample yielded at least 3 million CDR3-containing paired-end reads. All of the RNA was converted into first-strand cDNA using the Mint cDNA synthesis kit, with a TRBC-specific oligonucleotide serving as the primer. Following uracil-DNA glycosylase treatment, all cDNA underwent a first 18-cycle PCR with the universal primers M1SS and BC2_uni_R. On the authors' methods: For normalization, 1 million high-quality reads were randomly selected from each sample, with every read carrying a distinct molecular identifier. Instead of being binned into consensus sequences, reads with shared molecular identifiers were discarded. MiTCR, run with a Q25 quality threshold and the strictest error-elimination algorithm, handled CDR3 identification, clonotype clustering and error correction. A nonparametric unseen species model using Euler transformation provided a lower-bound estimate of total TCR beta diversity. TCRdb passed the public sequencing reads through fastp at Q25 and MiXCR, retaining productive beta sequences. CDR3 protein sequences are deduplicated, and each keeps its most common genes and DNA. These V and J calls derive from TCRdb rather than the authors' analysis. The sample profile shows roughly 1.5 million distinct CDR3 sequences; 40% to 45% of them were found once. About 3.8% of the sample is held by the ten biggest clonotypes.

As encoded in the germline V gene, CDR1 is LGHNA while CDR2 is YNFKEQ. Its CDR3 holds 14 amino acids, cysteine through phenylalanine. Only the CDR3 region is kept as DNA, spanning 42 bases read in frame from base 1. Cut back by 4 bases and 1 base, the V and J ends lie 10 bases apart. The 40 or so donors, aged roughly 6 to 95 years, were systemically healthy Caucasian individuals from Russia. Each donor gave roughly 9 milliliters of peripheral blood, drawn into EDTA-treated Vacutainer tubes. Ficoll-Paque density-gradient centrifugation was used to isolate PBMCs, with at least 6 million per sample. Trizol reagent was used to extract total RNA from the PBMCs, yielding at least 6 micrograms per sample. For every donor, an aliquot of PBMCs went through flow cytometry to measure the percentages of naive CD45RAhigh/CD27high T cells. A note on this clonotype: Its binding antigen is unknown. Base qualities are not at hand, and no much larger clone is one base apart.

In this chain, TRBV4-2 is recombined with TRBJ1-1; no confident D gene assignment can be made. The material sequenced was blood. The receptor was derived from a woman aged 18-29 years in good health. This receptor has the CDR3 CASSPRPRNTEAFF. At the DNA level, the sequence is TGTGCCAGCAGCCCCCGGCCCCGGAACACTGAAGCTTTCTTT.